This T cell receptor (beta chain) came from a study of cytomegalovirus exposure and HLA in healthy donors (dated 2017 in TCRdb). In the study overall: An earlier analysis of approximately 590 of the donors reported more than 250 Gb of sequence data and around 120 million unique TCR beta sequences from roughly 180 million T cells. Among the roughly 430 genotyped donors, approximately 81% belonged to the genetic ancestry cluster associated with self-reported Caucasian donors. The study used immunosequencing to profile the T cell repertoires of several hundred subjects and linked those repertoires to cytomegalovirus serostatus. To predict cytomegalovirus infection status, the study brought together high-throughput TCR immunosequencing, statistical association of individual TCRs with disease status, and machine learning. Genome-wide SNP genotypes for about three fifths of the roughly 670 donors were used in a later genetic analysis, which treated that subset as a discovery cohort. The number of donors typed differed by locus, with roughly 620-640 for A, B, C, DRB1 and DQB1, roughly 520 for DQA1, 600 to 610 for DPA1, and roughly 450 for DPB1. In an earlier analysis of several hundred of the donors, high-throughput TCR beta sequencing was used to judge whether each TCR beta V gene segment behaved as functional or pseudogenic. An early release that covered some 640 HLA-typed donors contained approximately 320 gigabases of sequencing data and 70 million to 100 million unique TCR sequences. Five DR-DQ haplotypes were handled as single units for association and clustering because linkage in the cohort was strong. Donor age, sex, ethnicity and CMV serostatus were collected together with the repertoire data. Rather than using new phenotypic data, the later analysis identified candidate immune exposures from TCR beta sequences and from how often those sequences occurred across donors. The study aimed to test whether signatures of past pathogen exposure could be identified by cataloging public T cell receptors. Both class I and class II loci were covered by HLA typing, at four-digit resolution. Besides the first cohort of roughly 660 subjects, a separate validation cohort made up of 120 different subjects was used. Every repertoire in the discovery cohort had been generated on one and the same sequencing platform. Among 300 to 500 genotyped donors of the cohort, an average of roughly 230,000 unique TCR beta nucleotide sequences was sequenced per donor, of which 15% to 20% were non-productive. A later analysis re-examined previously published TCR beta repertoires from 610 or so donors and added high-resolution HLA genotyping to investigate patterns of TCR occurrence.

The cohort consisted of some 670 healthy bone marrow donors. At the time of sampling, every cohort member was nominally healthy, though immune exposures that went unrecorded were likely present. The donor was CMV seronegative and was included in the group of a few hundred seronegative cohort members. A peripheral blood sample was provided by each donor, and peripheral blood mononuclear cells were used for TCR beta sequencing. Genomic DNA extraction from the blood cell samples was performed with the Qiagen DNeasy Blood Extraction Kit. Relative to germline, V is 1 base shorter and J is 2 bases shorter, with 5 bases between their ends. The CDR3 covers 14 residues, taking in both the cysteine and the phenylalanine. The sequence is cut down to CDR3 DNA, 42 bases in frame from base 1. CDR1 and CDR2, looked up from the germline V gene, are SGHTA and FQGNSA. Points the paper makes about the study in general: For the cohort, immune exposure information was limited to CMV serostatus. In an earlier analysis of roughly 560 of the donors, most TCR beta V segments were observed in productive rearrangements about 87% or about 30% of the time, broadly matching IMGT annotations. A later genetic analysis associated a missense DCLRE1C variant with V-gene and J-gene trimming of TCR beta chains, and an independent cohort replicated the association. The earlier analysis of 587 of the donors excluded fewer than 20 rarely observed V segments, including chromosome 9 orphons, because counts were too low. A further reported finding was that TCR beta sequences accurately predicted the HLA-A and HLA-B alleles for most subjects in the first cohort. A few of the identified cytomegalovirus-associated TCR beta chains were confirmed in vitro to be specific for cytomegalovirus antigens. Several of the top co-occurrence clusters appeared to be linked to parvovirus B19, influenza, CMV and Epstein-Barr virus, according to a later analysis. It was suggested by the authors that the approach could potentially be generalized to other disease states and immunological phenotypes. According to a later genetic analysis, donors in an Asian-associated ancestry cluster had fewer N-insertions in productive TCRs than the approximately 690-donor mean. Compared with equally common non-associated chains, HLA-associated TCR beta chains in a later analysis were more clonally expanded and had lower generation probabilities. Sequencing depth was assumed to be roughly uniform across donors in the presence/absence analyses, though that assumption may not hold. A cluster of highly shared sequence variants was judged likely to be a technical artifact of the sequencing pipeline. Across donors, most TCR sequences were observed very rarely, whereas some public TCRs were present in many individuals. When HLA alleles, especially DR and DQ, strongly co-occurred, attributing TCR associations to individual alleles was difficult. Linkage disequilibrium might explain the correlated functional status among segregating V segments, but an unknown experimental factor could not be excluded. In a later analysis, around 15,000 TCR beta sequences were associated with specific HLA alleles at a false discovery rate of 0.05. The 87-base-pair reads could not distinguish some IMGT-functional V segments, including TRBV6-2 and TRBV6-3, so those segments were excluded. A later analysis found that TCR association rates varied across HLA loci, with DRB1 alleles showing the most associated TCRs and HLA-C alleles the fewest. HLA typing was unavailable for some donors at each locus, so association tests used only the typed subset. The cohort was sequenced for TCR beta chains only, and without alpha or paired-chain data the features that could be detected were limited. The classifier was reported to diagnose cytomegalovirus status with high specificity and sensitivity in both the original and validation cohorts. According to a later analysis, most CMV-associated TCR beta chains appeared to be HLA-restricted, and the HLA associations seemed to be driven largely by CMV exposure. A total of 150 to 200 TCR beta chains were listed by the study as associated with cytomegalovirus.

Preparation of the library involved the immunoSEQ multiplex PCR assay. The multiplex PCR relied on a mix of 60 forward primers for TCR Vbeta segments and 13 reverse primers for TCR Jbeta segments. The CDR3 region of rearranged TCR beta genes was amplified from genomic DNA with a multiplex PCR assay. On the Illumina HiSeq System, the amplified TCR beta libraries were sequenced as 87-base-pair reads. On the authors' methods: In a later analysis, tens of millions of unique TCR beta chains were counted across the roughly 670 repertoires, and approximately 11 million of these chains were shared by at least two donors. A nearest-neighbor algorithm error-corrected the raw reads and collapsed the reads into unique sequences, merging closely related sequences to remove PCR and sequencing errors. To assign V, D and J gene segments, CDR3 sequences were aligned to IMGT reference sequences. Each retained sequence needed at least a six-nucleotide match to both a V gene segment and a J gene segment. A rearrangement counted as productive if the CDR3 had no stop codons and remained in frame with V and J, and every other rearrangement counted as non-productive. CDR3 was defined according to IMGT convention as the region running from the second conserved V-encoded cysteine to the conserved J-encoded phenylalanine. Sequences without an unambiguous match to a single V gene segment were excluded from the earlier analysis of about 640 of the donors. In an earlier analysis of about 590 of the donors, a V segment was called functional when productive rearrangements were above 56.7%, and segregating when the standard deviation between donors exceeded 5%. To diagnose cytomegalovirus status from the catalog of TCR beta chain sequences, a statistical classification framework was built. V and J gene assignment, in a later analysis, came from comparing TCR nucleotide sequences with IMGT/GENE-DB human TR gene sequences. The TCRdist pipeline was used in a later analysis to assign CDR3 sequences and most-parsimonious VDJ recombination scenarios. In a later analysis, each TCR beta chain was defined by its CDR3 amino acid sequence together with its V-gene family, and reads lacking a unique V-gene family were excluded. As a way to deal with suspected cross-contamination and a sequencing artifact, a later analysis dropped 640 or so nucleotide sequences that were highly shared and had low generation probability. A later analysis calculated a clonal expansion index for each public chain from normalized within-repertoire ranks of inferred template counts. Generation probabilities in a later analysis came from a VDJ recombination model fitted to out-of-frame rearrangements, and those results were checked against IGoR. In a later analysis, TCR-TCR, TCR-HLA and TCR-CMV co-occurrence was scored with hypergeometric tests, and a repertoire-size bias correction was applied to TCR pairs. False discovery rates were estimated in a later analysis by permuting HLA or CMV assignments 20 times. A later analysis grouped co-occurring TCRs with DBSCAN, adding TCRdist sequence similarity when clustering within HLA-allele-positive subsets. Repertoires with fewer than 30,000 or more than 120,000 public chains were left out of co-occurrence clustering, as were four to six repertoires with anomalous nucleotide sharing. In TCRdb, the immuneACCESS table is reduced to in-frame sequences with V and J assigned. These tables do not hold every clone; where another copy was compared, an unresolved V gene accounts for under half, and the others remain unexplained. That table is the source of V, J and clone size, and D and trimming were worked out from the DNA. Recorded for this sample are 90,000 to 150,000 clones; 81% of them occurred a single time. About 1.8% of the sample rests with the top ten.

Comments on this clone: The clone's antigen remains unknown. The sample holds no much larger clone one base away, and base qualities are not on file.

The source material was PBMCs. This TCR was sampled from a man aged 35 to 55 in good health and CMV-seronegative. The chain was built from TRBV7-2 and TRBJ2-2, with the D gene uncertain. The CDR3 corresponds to CASSLEPNTGELFF. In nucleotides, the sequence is TGTGCCAGCAGCTTAGAGCCCAACACCGGGGAGCTGTTTTTT.